Each of the 18 T cell receptor beta chains below was sequenced from the same sample in a study of T cells in Graves' hyperthyroidism and ophthalmopathy. RNA transcripts yielded amplified TCR beta CDR3 regions. Researchers ran a first-round RT-PCR on the TCR CDR3 using the HTBI primer set. TCRdb re-analysed the multiplex PCR reads in MiXCR, keeping a single row per CDR3 protein. The table includes a few hundred thousand distinct CDR3 sequences, around 13% detected once. The sample was blood. These receptors originate from a woman aged 25-40 years with Graves' ophthalmopathy.

This clonotype is deemed medium-sized. The chain joins TRBV5-1 to TRBJ2-1, with a possible D match to TRBD2 (6 bases). The CDR3 spans 14 residues. CDR1 SGHRS and CDR2 YFSETQ come from the germline V gene. V was shortened by 4 bases and J by 6 bases, with 14 bases between the two germline ends. The CDR3 DNA is TGCGCCAGCAGCCCCCTCCCGGGGGTCAATGAGCAGTTCTTC. It specifies CASSPLPGVNEQFF.

This clonotype was counted many times. The chain has TRBV5-1 and TRBJ1-3, with D possibly TRBD1 on 5 matching bases. Germline CDR1 reads SGHRS; CDR2 reads YFSETQ. V lost 0 bases and J lost 0, with 13 bases in between. The CDR3 length is 17 residues. CDR3 amino acids: CASSLAGTPRSGNTIYF. In DNA, the CDR3 is TGCGCCAGCAGCTTGGCCGGGACCCCTCGCTCTGGAAACACCATATATTTT.

The rearrangement uses TRBV20-1 and TRBJ2-2; D could derive from TRBD1 or TRBD2 (7 bases each). This CDR3 has 15 amino acids. CDR1 is DFQATT, CDR2 SNEGSKA, per germline (reference sequence). Trimming took off 3 bases at V and 5 bases at J, with 16 bases between the two ends. The CDR3 loop is CSASVGRGGTGELFF. The CDR3 DNA sequence: TGCAGTGCTAGCGTTGGCAGGGGGGGTACCGGGGAGCTGTTTTTT.

This sequence joins TRBV11-2 and TRBJ2-1, with TRBD2 matching 8 bases. Germline CDR1 is SGHAT and CDR2 is FQNNGV. The CDR3 covers 16 residues. Trimming removed 5 bases from V and 7 bases from J; junction bases left unmatched: 13. The CDR3 is CASSHHGGGFRNEQFF. For the CDR3, the DNA is TGTGCCAGCAGCCACCACGGGGGGGGGTTTAGGAATGAGCAGTTCTTC.

The table lists this clonotype with many counts. The V gene is TRBV12-3 or TRBV12-4, the J gene TRBJ2-3; TRBD1 might be the D (5 bases). The CDR3 totals 15 residues. Trimming cost V 4 bases and J 0 bases, with 11 bases left between them. The CDR3 coding sequence is TGTGCCAGCAGTTCCTACAGGTCTAGCACAGATACGCAGTATTTT. As protein: CASSSYRSSTDTQYF.

In the case of this clonotype: A much larger clonotype is one base distant, so this may be a read error. The V call is TRBV20-1, the J call TRBJ2-2; TRBD2 aligns across 13 bases. The germline V gene has CDR1 DFQATT and CDR2 SNEGSKA (reference sequence). CDR3 size: 16 residues. The CDR3 spells CSAPTSGGAGTVELFF. The CDR3 nucleotides are TGCAGTGCTCCTACTAGCGGGGGGGCCGGGACCGTGGAGCTGTTTTTT.

The table lists this clonotype with many counts. The gene calls are TRBV7-2 and TRBJ1-1, with D uncertain. Germline CDR1 is SGHTA and CDR2 is FQGNSA. This CDR3 contains 13 residues. V was pared by 1 base and J by 7 bases, with 10 bases between. For the CDR3, the DNA is TGTGCCAGCAGCTTAGAAAGAGACTTTGAAGCTTTCTTT. This translates into CASSLERDFEAFF.

This clonotype was observed many times. The V call is TRBV20-1, the J call TRBJ2-7; 7 nucleotides match TRBD2. Trimming took 5 bases from V and 2 from J; bases not matched to a gene: 9. Germline V CDR1 and CDR2: DFQATT, SNEGSKA (reference sequence). The CDR3 contains 14 residues. The chain's CDR3 is CSAVSSGGTYEQYF. Written as DNA, the CDR3 is TGCAGTGCTGTATCTAGCGGCGGAACCTACGAGCAGTACTTC.

This clonotype was observed a handful of times. The rearrangement joins TRBV7-3 to TRBJ2-2, with TRBD2 matching over 13 bases. Unmatched junction bases numbered 11, after V lost 5 bases and J lost 5 bases. The CDR3 contains 18 residues. The germline V gene encodes CDR1 SGHTA and CDR2 FQGTGA. This CDR3 reads CASSLKTSGGYGTGELFF. CDR3 nucleotide sequence: TGTGCCAGCAGCCTCAAGACTAGCGGGGGGTATGGGACCGGGGAGCTGTTTTTT.

At least ten counts were recorded for this clonotype. This sequence joins TRBV7-8 and TRBJ1-1; D is ambiguous. CDR1 and CDR2 from the germline V gene are SGHVS and FQNEAQ. CDR3 size: 13 residues. Trimming pared 5 bases from V and 7 bases from J, leaving 14 bases between. The CDR3 loop is CASSPRTSHEAFF. The CDR3 DNA sequence: TGTGCCAGCAGCCCCAGGACCTCTCATGAAGCTTTCTTT.

In regard to this clonotype: This likely comes from a read error, as the CDR3 has no conserved phenylalanine or tryptophan at its end. The V call is TRBV4-1, the J call TRBJ2-7, with 7 nucleotides matching TRBD1. The CDR3 has 16 amino acids. The germline gives CDR1 MGHRA, CDR2 YSYEKL. V lost 1 base and J lost 0; bases outside the gene matches: 6. The CDR3 here is CASSQVGTALSYEQYL. The CDR3 bases are TGCGCCAGCAGCCAAGTAGGGACAGCCCTCTCCTACGAGCAGTACCTC.

This clonotype was seen ten or more times. The V gene is TRBV5-1, the J gene TRBJ2-3, with a weak D call TRBD1 (6 bases). This CDR3 has 13 amino acids. Per the germline V gene, CDR1 is SGHRS and CDR2 is YFSETQ. Trimming stripped 6 bases from V and 3 bases from J, with 11 bases between. The CDR3 sequence: CASKAGVTDTQYF. CDR3 in DNA: TGCGCCAGCAAAGCAGGGGTGACAGATACGCAGTATTTT.

The V and J genes are TRBV20-1 and TRBJ1-1, with D uncertain. CDR1 is DFQATT, CDR2 SNEGSKA, per germline (reference sequence). V lost 2 bases and J lost 8, with 21 bases in between. This CDR3 is 15 amino acids long. CDR3 coding DNA: TGCAGTGCTAGATCCCGAGAGGGTCTTGGCCCCGAAGCTTTCTTT. Protein sequence: CSARSREGLGPEAFF.

This clonotype was picked up many times. The rearrangement joins TRBV2 to TRBJ2-5, with D possibly called TRBD1 or TRBD2 (5 bases each). V was clipped by 4 bases and J by 3 bases, with 9 bases between them. CDR3 size: 13 residues. Germline V gene sequence: CDR1 SNHLY, CDR2 FYNNEI. CDR3 protein: CASSVEGKETQYF. CDR3 DNA: TGTGCCAGCAGTGTTGAGGGGAAAGAGACCCAGTACTTC.

A remark on this clonotype: The germline gene is not matched at one end of the junction; a read error may be the cause. This sequence joins TRBV18 and TRBJ1-2; perhaps TRBD1 as D (5 bases). The CDR3 is made up of 14 amino acids. Germline-derived CDR1 and CDR2 are KGHSH and LQKENI. CDR3 bases: TGTGCCAGCTCATCGACAGCCACTAACTATGGCTGCACCTTC. It specifies CASSSTATNYGCTF.

This clonotype was counted many times. V is TRBV15 and J is TRBJ2-7, with a tentative D call TRBD2 (5 bases). From germline, CDR1 is LNHNV and CDR2 YYDKDF (reference sequence). The CDR3 has 16 residues. Deletions cut 0 bases from V and 1 base from J, with 13 bases between. This CDR3 reads CATSRDSGSWSYEQYF. The CDR3 DNA is TGTGCCACCAGCAGAGATTCGGGGTCGTGGTCCTACGAGCAGTACTTC.

At least ten counts were recorded for this clonotype. The chain uses TRBV6-1 and TRBJ1-1; possible D gene TRBD1, 6 bases. The CDR3 consists of 14 residues. Germline V gene data show CDR1 as MNHNS and CDR2 as SASEGT. Trimming shortened V by 10 bases and J by 3 bases, and 18 bases separated the two germline ends. CDR3 amino acids: CATLPSYRDTEAFF. In DNA, the CDR3 is TGTGCCACGCTCCCCTCCTACAGGGACACTGAAGCTTTCTTT.

This clonotype appeared many times. This chain connects TRBV2 to TRBJ2-5; 11 bases agree with TRBD2. V shed 6 bases and J 7 bases; nucleotides not matched to a gene: 7. Looked up from germline, CDR1 is SNHLY and CDR2 is FYNNEI. This CDR3 is 14 amino acids long. The CDR3 region is CASRGVGTSGTQYF. DNA for the CDR3: TGTGCCAGCAGGGGGGTCGGGACTAGCGGGACCCAGTACTTC.